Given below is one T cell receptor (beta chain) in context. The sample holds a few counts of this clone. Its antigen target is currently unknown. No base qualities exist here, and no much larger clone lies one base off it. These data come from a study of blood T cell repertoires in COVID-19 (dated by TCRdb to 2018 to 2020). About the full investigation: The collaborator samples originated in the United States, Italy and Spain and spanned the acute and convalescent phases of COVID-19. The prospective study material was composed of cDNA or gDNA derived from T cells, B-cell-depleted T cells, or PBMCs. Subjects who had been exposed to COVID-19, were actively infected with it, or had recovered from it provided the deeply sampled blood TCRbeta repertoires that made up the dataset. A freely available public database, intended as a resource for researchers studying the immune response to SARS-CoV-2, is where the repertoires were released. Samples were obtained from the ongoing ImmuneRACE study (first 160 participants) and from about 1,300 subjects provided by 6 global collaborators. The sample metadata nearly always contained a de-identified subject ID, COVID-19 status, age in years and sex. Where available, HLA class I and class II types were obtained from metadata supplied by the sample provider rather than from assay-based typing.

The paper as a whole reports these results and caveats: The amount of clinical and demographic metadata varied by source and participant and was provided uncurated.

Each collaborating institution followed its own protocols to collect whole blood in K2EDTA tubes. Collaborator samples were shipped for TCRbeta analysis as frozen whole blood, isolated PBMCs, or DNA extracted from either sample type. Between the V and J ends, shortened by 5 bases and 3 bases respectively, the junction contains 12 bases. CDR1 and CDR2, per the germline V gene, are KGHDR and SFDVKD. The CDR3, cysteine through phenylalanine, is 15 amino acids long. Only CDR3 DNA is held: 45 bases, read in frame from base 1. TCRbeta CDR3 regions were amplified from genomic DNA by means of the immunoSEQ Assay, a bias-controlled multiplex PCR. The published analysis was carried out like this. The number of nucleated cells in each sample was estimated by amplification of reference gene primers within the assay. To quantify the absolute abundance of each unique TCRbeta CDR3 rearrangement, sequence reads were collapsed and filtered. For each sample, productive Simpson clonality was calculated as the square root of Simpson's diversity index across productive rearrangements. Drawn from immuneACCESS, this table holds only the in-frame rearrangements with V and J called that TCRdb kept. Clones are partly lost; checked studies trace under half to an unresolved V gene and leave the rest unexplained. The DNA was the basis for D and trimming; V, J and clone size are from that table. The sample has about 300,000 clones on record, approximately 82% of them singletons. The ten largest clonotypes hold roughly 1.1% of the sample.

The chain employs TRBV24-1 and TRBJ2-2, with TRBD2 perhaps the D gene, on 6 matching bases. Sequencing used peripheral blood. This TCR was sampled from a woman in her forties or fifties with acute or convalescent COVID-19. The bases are TGTGCCACCAGTGGATTTGGCGGGGACACCGGGGAGCTGTTTTTT. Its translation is CATSGFGGDTGELFF.